The entry that follows covers one T cell receptor beta chain sequence. Antigen unknown. The data are from a study of CD8 T cells in ankylosing spondylitis. Study findings and constraints: Previous work reported some of these motif variants in the synovial fluid and blood of reactive arthritis. A TCR beta motif of 7 to 9 highly homologous variants seemed to mark ankylosing spondylitis blood.

In making TCR beta libraries, quantitative 5'-RACE with molecular barcodes was used. TCRdb fed the 5' RACE reads into MiXCR, producing one record per CDR3 protein. Altogether 300,000 to 400,000 distinct CDR3 sequences are present, roughly 15% being singletons, with the ten largest covering 0.9% to 1.2%. The sample consisted of blood, either unsorted or a sorted T cell fraction (not recorded which). The origin of this receptor is a male donor with ankylosing spondylitis or in good health (not recorded which).

CDR3: CATSRDLGDQYF. The CDR3 DNA is TGTGCCACCAGCAGAGATTTAGGGGACCAGTACTTC. The chain couples TRBV15 to TRBJ2-7; either TRBD1 or TRBD2 may fit D (5 bases each). V lost 0 bases, J lost 10 bases, and 10 bases lay in between. This CDR3 has 12 residues. Germline V gives CDR1 LNHNV, CDR2 YYDKDF (reference sequence).